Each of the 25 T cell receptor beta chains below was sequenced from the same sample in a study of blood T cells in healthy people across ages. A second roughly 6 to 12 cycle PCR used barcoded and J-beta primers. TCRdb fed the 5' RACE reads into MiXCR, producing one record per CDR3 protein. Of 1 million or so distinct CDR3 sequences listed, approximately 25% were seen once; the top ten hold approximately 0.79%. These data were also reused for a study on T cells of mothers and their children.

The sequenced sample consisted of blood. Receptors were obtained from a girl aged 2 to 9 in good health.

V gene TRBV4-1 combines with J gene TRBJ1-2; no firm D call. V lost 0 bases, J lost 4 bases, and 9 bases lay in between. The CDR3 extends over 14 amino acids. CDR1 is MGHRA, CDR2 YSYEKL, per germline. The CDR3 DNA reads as TGCGCCAGCAGCCAAGATTCGGGAAGCTATGGCTACACCTTC. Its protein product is CASSQDSGSYGYTF.

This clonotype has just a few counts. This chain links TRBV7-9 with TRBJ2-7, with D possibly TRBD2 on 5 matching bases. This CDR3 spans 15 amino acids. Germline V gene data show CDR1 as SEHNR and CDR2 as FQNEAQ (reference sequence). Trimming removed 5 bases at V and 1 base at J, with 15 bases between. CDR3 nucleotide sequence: TGTGCCAGCAGCAGAGGGCGTGGAGAGTCCTACGAGCAGTACTTC. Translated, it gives CASSRGRGESYEQYF.

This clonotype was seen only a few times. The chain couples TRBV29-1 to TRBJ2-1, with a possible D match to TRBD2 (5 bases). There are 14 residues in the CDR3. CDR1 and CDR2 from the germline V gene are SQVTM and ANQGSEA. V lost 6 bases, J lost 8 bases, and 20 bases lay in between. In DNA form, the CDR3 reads TGCAGCGTCCCCACTAGAGCAAGCGGCGATGAGCAGTTCTTC. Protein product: CSVPTRASGDEQFF.

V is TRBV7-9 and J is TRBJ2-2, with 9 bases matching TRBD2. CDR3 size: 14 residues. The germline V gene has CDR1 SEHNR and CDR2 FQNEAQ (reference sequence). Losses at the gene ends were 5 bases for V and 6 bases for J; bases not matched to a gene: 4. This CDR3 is CASSGTSGPGELFF. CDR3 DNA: TGTGCCAGCAGCGGTACTAGCGGGCCCGGGGAGCTGTTTTTT.

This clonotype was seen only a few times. CDR3 in DNA: TGTGCCAGCAGCTCCCTGGGATCAGAGACCCAGTACTTC. Its translation: CASSSLGSETQYF. The chain carries TRBV2 and TRBJ2-5; no firm D call. CDR1 SNHLY and CDR2 FYNNEI come from the germline V gene. Trimming shortened V by 6 bases and J by 4 bases, and 12 bases separated the two germline ends. The CDR3 is made up of 13 amino acids. The variable domain in full, with the rest retrieved from reference TRBV2 and TRBJ2-5, is EPEVTQTPSHQVTQMGQEVILRCVPISNHLYFYWYRQILGQKVEFLVSFYNNEISEKSEIFDDQFSVERPDGSNFTLKIRSTKLEDSAMYFCASSSLGSETQYFGPGTRLLVL.

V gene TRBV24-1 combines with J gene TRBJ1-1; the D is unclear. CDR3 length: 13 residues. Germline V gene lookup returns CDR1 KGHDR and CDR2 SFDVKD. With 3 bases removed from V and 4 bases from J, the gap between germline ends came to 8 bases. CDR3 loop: CATSDGGITEAFF. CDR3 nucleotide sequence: TGTGCCACCAGTGATGGAGGGATCACTGAAGCTTTCTTT.

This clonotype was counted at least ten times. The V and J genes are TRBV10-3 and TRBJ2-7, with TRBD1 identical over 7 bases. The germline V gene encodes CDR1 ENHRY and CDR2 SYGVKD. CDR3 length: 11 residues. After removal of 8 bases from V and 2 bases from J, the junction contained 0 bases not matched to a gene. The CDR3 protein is CAIGQAYEQYF. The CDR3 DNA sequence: TGTGCCATCGGACAGGCCTACGAGCAGTACTTC.

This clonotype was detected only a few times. The CDR3 loop is CASTGDDVLYTF. The DNA for the CDR3 is TGTGCCAGTACAGGGGATGACGTACTGTACACCTTC. The V and J genes are TRBV2 and TRBJ1-2, with TRBD1 matching over 7 bases. V trimming: 9 bases; J trimming: 11 bases; junction bases outside the gene matches: 12. CDR1 is SNHLY, CDR2 FYNNEI, per germline. The CDR3 sequence is 12 residues long. Together with reference TRBV2 and TRBJ1-2, the CDR3 gives the full variable domain: EPEVTQTPSHQVTQMGQEVILRCVPISNHLYFYWYRQILGQKVEFLVSFYNNEISEKSEIFDDQFSVERPDGSNFTLKIRSTKLEDSAMYFCASTGDDVLYTFGSGTRLTVV.

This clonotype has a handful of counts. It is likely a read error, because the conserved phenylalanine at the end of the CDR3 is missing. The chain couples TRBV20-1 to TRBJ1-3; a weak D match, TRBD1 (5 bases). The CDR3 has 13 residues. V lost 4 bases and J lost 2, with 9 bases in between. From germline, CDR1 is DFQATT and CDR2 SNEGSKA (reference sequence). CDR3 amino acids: CSAITGTGNTIYL. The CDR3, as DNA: TGCAGTGCTATCACAGGAACTGGAAACACCATATATCTT.

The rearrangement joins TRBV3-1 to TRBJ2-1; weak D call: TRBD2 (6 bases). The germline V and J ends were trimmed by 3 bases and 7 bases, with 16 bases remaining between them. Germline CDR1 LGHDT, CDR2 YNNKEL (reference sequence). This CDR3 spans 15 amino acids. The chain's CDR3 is CASSQEGPLGNEQFF. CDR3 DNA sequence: TGTGCCAGCAGCCAGGAGGGGCCCTTAGGGAATGAGCAGTTCTTC.

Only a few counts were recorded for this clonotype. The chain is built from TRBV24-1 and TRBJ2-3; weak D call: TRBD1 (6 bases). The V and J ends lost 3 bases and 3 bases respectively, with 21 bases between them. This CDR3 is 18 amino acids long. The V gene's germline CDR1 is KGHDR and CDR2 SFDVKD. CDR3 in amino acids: CATSDPMIRDKETDTQYF. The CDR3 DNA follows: TGTGCCACCAGTGATCCCATGATCAGGGACAAAGAGACAGATACGCAGTATTTT.

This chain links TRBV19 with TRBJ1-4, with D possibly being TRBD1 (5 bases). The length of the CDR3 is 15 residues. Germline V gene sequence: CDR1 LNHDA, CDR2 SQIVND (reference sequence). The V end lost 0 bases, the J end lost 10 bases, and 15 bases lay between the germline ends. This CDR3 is CASSIEGISGGKLFF. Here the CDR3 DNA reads TGTGCCAGTAGTATAGAGGGGATTTCGGGGGGAAAACTGTTTTTT.

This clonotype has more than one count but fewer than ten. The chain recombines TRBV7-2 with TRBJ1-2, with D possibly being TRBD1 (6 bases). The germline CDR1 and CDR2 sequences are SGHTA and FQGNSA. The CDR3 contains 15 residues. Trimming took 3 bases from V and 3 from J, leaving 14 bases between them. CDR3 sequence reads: CASSFTGQQHYGYTF. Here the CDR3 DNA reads TGTGCCAGCAGCTTTACCGGACAGCAGCACTATGGCTACACCTTC. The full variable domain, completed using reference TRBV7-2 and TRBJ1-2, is GAGVSQSPSNKVTEKGKDVELRCDPISGHTALYWYRQSLGQGLEFLIYFQGNSAPDKSGLPSDRFSAERTGGSVSTLTIQRTQQEDSAVYLCASSFTGQQHYGYTFGSGTRLTVV.

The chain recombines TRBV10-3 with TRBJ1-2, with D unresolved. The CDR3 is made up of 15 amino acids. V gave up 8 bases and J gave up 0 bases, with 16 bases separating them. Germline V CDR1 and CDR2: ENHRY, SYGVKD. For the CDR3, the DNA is TGTGCCATCGGAAGTCGAACGGTAGCTAACTATGGCTACACCTTC. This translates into CAIGSRTVANYGYTF.

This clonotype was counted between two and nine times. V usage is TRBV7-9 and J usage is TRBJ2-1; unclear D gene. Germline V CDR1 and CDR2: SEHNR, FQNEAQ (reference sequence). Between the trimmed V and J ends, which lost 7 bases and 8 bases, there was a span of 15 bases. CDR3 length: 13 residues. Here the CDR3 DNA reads TGTGCCAGCACCCCACGACTCGCTGATGAGCAGTTCTTC. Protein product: CASTPRLADEQFF.

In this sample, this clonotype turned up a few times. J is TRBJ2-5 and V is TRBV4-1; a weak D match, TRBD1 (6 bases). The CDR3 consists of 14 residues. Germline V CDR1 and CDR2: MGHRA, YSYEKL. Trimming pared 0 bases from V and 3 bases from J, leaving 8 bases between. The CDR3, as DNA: TGCGCCAGCAGCCAAGAATCAGGGGAAGAGACCCAGTACTTC. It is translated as CASSQESGEETQYF.

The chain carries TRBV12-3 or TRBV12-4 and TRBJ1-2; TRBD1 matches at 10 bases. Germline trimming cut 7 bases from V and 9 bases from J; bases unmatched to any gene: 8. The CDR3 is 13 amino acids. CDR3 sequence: CASTLDRGLSYTF. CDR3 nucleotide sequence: TGTGCCAGCACTCTAGACAGGGGGCTTAGCTACACCTTC.

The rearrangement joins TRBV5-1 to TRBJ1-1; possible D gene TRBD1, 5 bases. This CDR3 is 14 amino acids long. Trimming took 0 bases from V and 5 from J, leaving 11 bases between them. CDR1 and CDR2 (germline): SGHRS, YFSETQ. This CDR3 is CASSLDGGRTEAFF. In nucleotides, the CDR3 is TGCGCCAGCAGCTTGGATGGGGGTCGTACTGAAGCTTTCTTT.

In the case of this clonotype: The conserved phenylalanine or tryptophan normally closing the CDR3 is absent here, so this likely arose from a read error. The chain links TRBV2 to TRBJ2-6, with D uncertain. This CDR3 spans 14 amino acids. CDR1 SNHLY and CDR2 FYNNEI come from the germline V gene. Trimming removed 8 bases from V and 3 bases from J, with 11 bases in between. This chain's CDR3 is CASPRGVGANVLTS. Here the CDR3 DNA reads TGTGCCAGCCCCCGAGGAGTTGGGGCCAACGTCCTGACTTCC.

CDR3 nucleotide sequence: TGCAGTGCTCCAAGACCACCGACGGGCCCCAGAGGAAGCTACGAGCAGTACTTC. It codes for CSAPRPPTGPRGSYEQYF. The chain employs TRBV20-1 and TRBJ2-7, with unresolved D. Trimming removed 5 bases at V and 3 bases at J, with 29 bases between. Germline V CDR1 and CDR2: DFQATT, SNEGSKA (reference sequence). The CDR3 is 18 amino acids.

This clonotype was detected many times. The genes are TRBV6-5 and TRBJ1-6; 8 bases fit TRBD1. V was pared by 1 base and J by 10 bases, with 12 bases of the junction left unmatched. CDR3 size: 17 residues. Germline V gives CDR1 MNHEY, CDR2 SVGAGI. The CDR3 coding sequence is TGTGCCAGCAGTTACTACCGAGGACAGGGCAAGGGGTCACCCCTCCACTTT. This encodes CASSYYRGQGKGSPLHF.

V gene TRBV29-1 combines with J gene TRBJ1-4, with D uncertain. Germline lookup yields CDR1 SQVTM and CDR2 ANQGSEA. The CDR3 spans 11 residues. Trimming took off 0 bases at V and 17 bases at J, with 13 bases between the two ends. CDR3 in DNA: TGCAGCGTTGAAGAGAGAGGGCCTTTCTTTTTT. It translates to CSVEERGPFFF.

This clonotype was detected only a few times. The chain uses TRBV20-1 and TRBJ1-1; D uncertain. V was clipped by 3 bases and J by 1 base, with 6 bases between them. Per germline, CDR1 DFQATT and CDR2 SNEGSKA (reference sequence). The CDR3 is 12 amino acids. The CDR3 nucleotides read TGCAGTGCTAGCGGTTGGAACACTGAAGCTTTCTTT. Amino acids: CSASGWNTEAFF.

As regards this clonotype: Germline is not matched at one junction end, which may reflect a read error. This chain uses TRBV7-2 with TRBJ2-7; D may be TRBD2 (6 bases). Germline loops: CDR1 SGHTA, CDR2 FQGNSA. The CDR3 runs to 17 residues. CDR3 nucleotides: TGTGCCAGCAGTTTAGAATCGGGGAAAGCGGGCCTATACGAGCAGTACTTC. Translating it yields CASSLESGKAGLYEQYF.

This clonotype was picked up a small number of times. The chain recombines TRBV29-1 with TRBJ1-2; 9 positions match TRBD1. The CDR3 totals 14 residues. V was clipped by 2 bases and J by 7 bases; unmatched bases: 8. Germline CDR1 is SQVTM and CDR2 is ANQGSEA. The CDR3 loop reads CSVEPKQGARGYTF. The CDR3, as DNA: TGCAGCGTTGAACCTAAACAGGGGGCGCGTGGCTACACCTTC.